The sequence of this TCR beta chain was determined in a study of T cells in Graves' hyperthyroidism and ophthalmopathy. Study context: Once the initial diagnosis was made, peripheral blood was obtained before any treatment.

Researchers took RNA transcripts and amplified the TCR beta CDR3 regions from them. The HTBI primer set was used in a first-round RT-PCR of the TCR CDR3. MiXCR, run by TCRdb on the multiplex PCR reads, gives a single entry per CDR3 protein. The repertoire includes approximately 400,000 distinct CDR3 sequences, roughly 25% of them detected once, and more than 60% sits in the top ten. Findings and caveats of the study: Most thyroid-expanded clonotypes above 0.001 were also found in blood.

Each 10 ml fresh peripheral blood draw supplied the PBMCs. On this clonotype itself: Antigen unknown.

The V segment lost 3 bases and the J segment 2 bases; nucleotides outside the gene matches: 3. CDR3 length: 15 residues. From germline, CDR1 is KGHDR and CDR2 SFDVKD. Sequencing was performed on blood. J is TRBJ2-7 and V is TRBV24-1, with 10 bases lining up with TRBD1. This receptor was identified in a man aged 50 to 59 with Graves' hyperthyroidism. Here the CDR3 reads CATSDRQGATYEQYF. The CDR3 coding sequence is TGTGCCACCAGTGATCGACAGGGGGCTACCTACGAGCAGTACTTC.